This T cell receptor beta chain was retrieved from a study of OX40 agonist ivuxolimab in advanced cancers. Study summary: In this cohort, patients received ivuxolimab, an agonistic anti-OX40 (CD134) antibody. Study-wide findings and caveats: Specificity for antigen went undetermined in the expanded peripheral T cells.

The CDR3 is made up of 15 amino acids. Germline V gives CDR1 SGHDN, CDR2 FVKESK. With 2 bases removed from V and 0 bases from J, the gap between germline ends came to 7 bases. Profiled with immunoSEQ multiplex PCR; TCRdb holds only in-frame clones, not every one. The sample shows almost 20,000 clones, about 83% of them seen only once. Remarks on this clone: The antigen is undetermined.

The chain employs TRBV14 and TRBJ1-4; a weak D match, TRBD1 (6 bases). The TCR originated in an adult with an advanced solid tumor such as melanoma, head and neck, liver or kidney cancer. The input for sequencing was CD4+ or CD8+ T cells sorted from blood, taken in a trial of the OX40 agonist ivuxolimab. CDR3 nucleotides: TGTGCCAGCAGCCAAAGGACAGCAACTAATGAAAAACTGTTTTTT. Its translation: CASSQRTATNEKLFF.